Described below is a single T cell receptor (beta chain) sequence and its context. This specimen comes from a study of regulatory T cells in long-lasting Graves disease. Building the TCR beta libraries relied on iRepertoire HTBI primers, and CDR3 regions underwent Arm-PCR. TCRdb independently ran MiXCR on the multiplex PCR reads; one entry per CDR3 protein. The profile shows 360,000 or so distinct CDR3 sequences, around 15% of them singletons. As to time point: newly diagnosed GD, antithyroid drugs for less than 3 months. Making the TCR library involved RNA that had been extracted from PBMCs. The CDR3 has 16 residues. With 2 bases clipped from V and 4 bases from J, the junction kept 10 bases outside the gene matches. CDR1 is KGHSH, CDR2 LQKENI, per germline. These records were also assigned to another study, of T cells in Graves' hyperthyroidism and ophthalmopathy.

The gene calls are TRBV18 and TRBJ2-7; 8 nucleotides line up with TRBD2. Specimen: peripheral blood mononuclear cells (PBMCs), collected at new diagnosis, from a patient treated with antithyroid drugs. The clonotype originates from a man aged 35-49 years with Graves disease. CDR3 loop: CASSPAPGTSRYEQYF. CDR3 nucleotides: TGTGCCAGCTCACCAGCCCCCGGGACTAGTCGTTACGAGCAGTACTTC.